This is a list of T cell receptor beta chains from one sample in a study of shared clonotypes between healthy human individuals. Assay: immunoSEQ multiplex PCR; the TCRdb copy retains only in-frame clones and omits some. The sample records 950,000 to 1,200,000 clones, 70% to 85% being singletons. The sequenced sample was memory CD4+ T cells from PBMCs. These receptors came from a young man in good health. Some clones in this sample may be carry-over from other donors' samples. Both conserved end residues are part of each CDR3. Each record gives: V gene, clone size, CDR3 length, CDR3 protein. Not all rows give a size; the values are once, few, many and, for expanded clones, a class.

TRBV18,few,15,CASSPGLSSYNEQFF
TRBV7-8,.,16,CASSPGLATNTGELFF
TRBV5-1,.,14,CASRGGPPGNTIYF
TRBV28,.,17,CASSLGLAGGIRNEQYF
TRBV5-4,once,17,CASSLLSRGTTNEKLFF
TRBV2,.,14,CASSLTGAYTEAFF
TRBV18,.,14,CASSHPGQSYEQYF
TRBV2,.,15,CASNPYLDYSQPQHF
TRBV28,.,16,CASNEGGFGKNQPQHF
TRBV27,.,20,CASSRTGGRYGSVANQPQHF
TRBV7-3,.,13,CASSSDPLQPQHF
TRBV10-3,.,14,CATAADRDAGKLFF
TRBV7-2,.,15,CASSKTGTTPYEQYF
TRBV4-2,.,17,CASSPGPILVSGNTIYF
TRBV2,.,14,CASSADRGNQPQHF
TRBV5-1,.,15,CASSLAGVGLDEQYF
TRBV27,.,15,CASRAAGAPNQPQHF
TRBV4-2,.,14,CASSQVGDYNEQFF
TRBV29-1,once,12,CSALVTAGTQYF
TRBV9,.,15,CASSGTTRAGETQYF
TRBV7-2,.,16,CASSFIIAGGQETQYF
TRBV5-1,many,14,CASSLTGIQETQYF
TRBV5-4,.,14,CASSALDGTDTQYF
TRBV4-1,.,16,CASSQEGRGNTGELFF
TRBV7-9,few,15,CASSQTRDSNQPQHF
TRBV9,.,14,CASSVLAVSFEQYF
TRBV7-8,.,22,CASSQGPKKTSGPTTSSYEQYF